This is a list of T cell receptor beta chains from one sample in a study of T cell changes during pregnancy in multiple sclerosis. This table comes from immunoSEQ multiplex PCR, and its TCRdb copy is limited to in-frame clones, with some not included. Of tens of thousands of clones listed, just under 90% are singletons. The sample taken for sequencing was peripheral blood from another person, used as feeder cells. All receptors derive from a human donor whose cells served as feeder cells for cultures in a pregnancy study. CDR3s include the opening cysteine and the closing phenylalanine or tryptophan. D genes are given only for firm matches. Clone size is stated in some rows and not others, as once, few, many or a class when expanded.

V gene	D gene	J gene	clone size	CDR3 DNA	CDR3 protein
TRBV5-1	-	TRBJ2-7	-	TGCGCCAGCAGCTTGGGCGGGGTGAGCTCCTACGAGCAGTACTTC	CASSLGGVSSYEQYF
TRBV7-2	TRBD1	TRBJ1-4	-	TGTGCCAGCAGCTTACGCAGGGGGTGGGGAAAACTGTTTTTT	CASSLRRGWGKLFF
TRBV7-3	-	TRBJ2-1	few	TGTGCCAGCAGCTTAACGCTCAGCTCCTACAATGAGCAGTTCTTC	CASSLTLSSYNEQFF
TRBV2	-	TRBJ1-1	-	TGTGCCAGAGAAAAACAGGGCTCCGGCGTGAACACTGAAGCTTTCTTT	CAREKQGSGVNTEAFF
TRBV6-1	-	TRBJ2-3	-	TGTGCCAGCAGTGAAATCCCGGAGGATACGCAGTATTTT	CASSEIPEDTQYF
TRBV29-1	TRBD1	TRBJ2-7	few	TGCAGCGTTGGTGGCAGGGGGTTCTACGAGCAGTACTTC	CSVGGRGFYEQYF
TRBV5-1	TRBD2	TRBJ2-5	-	TGCGCCAGCAGCTTGGAAGGACTAGCGGGGGGTTTCCAAGAGACCCAGTACTTC	CASSLEGLAGGFQETQYF
TRBV19	TRBD2	TRBJ2-1	-	TGTGCCAGTAGTATCACACCGGGACTAGCGGGAGAGGAGCAGTTCTTC	CASSITPGLAGEEQFF
TRBV6-1	-	TRBJ2-3	-	TGTGCCAGCAGTGAATGGGCGGCCGCCGCAGATACGCAGTATTTT	CASSEWAAAADTQYF
TRBV6-4	-	TRBJ2-1	-	TGTGCCAGCCGGGAAGAAGCAGCCTACAATGAGCAGTTCTTC	CASREEAAYNEQFF
TRBV27	TRBD1	TRBJ2-2	-	TGTGCCAGCAGTTTCCCGGGACAGGGGGACACCGGGGAGCTGTTTTTT	CASSFPGQGDTGELFF
TRBV7-2	-	TRBJ1-1	once	TGTGCCAGCAGCTTACTGGGGGACATGAACACTGAAGCTTTCTTT	CASSLLGDMNTEAFF
TRBV7-2	TRBD1	TRBJ1-2	once	TGTGCCAGCAGCTTAACACCACCGGGACAGAATGGCTACACCTTC	CASSLTPPGQNGYTF
TRBV5-3	-	TRBJ2-7	once	TGTGCCAGACATTTGAACAGGGCATTCAAAGAGTGGTACTTC	CARHLNRAFKEWYF
TRBV11-3	TRBD2	TRBJ2-1	-	TGTGCCAGCAGCTTAGCTAGCGGGAGGGCCGTCAATGAGCAGTTCTTC	CASSLASGRAVNEQFF
TRBV4-1	-	TRBJ1-4	-	TGCGCCAGCAGCCAAGATAGGGCCAGGGCCACTAATGAAAAACTGTTTTTT	CASSQDRARATNEKLFF
TRBV5-1	-	TRBJ2-1	-	TGCGCCAGCAGCGGGACCCTAAACTACAATGAGCAGTTCTTC	CASSGTLNYNEQFF
TRBV12-1	-	TRBJ1-6	few	TGTGCCAGCAGCTTTCGGGGTTCACCCCTCCACTTT	CASSFRGSPLHF
TRBV5-1	-	TRBJ2-7	few	TGCGCCAGCAGCTTGGCGGTGGGCCTAGCGACCGAGCAGTACTTC	CASSLAVGLATEQYF
TRBV7-2	-	TRBJ1-1	-	TGTGCCAGCAGCCTGGGACCCACCACTGAAGCTTTCTTT	CASSLGPTTEAFF
TRBV6-6	-	TRBJ2-6	few	TGTGCCAGCAGTTACGAGGGATCCGGGGCCAACGTCCTGACTTTC	CASSYEGSGANVLTF
TRBV4-2	TRBD1	TRBJ2-1	-	TGTGCCAGCAGCCAAGGGAGACAGGGGGCTAGGGATGAGCAGTTCTTC	CASSQGRQGARDEQFF
TRBV19	TRBD1	TRBJ2-5	-	TGTGCCAGTAGTATCCAGGGGGCGGAGACCCAGTACTTC	CASSIQGAETQYF
TRBV25-1	-	TRBJ1-4	once	TGTGCCAGCAGTGAAGGGCCCCAGTATGAAAAACTGTTTTTT	CASSEGPQYEKLFF
TRBV7-9	-	TRBJ1-3	-	TGTGCCAGCCAGCTTGGGCAGGAATATACCTCTGGAAACACCATATATTTT	CASQLGQEYTSGNTIYF
TRBV10-1	-	TRBJ1-5	-	TGCGCCAGCAATACAGGGCGCAGTAATCAGCCCCAGCATTTT	CASNTGRSNQPQHF
TRBV10-3	-	TRBJ1-1	-	TGTGCCATCAGTGAGGAGGGGGTCGCAGGGCCGGACACTGAAGCTTTCTTT	CAISEEGVAGPDTEAFF
TRBV12-5	-	TRBJ2-7	once	TGTGCTAGTGGCTTTAGCGGAGGTGGTCTCTACGAGCAGTACTTC	CASGFSGGGLYEQYF
TRBV7-2	-	TRBJ1-6	-	TGTGCCAGCACCTTATTTACAGGAGATAATTCACCCCTCCACTTT	CASTLFTGDNSPLHF
TRBV15	-	TRBJ1-3	-	TGTGCCACCAGCAGAAAAACCCTTCGGACCGGCTCTGGAAACACCATATATTTT	CATSRKTLRTGSGNTIYF
TRBV5-4	TRBD1	TRBJ2-2	few	TGTGCCAGCAGCTCGACCCGACAGGGGAACACCGGGGAGCTGTTTTTT	CASSSTRQGNTGELFF
TRBV6-5	-	TRBJ2-6	-	TGTGCCAGCAGTTACTCGTCAGGGTCCGGGGCCAACGTCCTGACTTTC	CASSYSSGSGANVLTF
TRBV7-2	-	TRBJ1-5	-	TGTGCCAGCAGCTTTAAGGCAGGGGACAATCAGCCCCAGCATTTT	CASSFKAGDNQPQHF
TRBV7-2	-	TRBJ1-6	-	TGTGCCAGCAGCCATACCCCGGGAACCCTCCACTTT	CASSHTPGTLHF
TRBV4-2	-	TRBJ1-5	-	TGTGCCAGCAGCCAAGATCAAGGGGATGACCAGCCCCAGCATTTT	CASSQDQGDDQPQHF
TRBV5-1	TRBD2	TRBJ2-7	-	TGCGCCAGCAGCGTGACTAGCGGGAGTCCAGAGCAGTACTTC	CASSVTSGSPEQYF
TRBV30	-	TRBJ1-2	-	TGTGCCTGGAGTAGGACTGGGGATGGCTACACCTTC	CAWSRTGDGYTF
TRBV11-2	-	TRBJ1-1	few	TGTGCCAGCAGCCCGGACAGTGGGGCTGAAGCTTTCTTT	CASSPDSGAEAFF
TRBV6-5	-	TRBJ2-7	few	TGTGCCAGCAGTTCCGCTACAGGGTACGAGCAGTACTTC	CASSSATGYEQYF
TRBV6-1	-	TRBJ2-3	few	TGTGCCAGCAGTCGTACAGGGCCAGATACGCAGTATTTT	CASSRTGPDTQYF
TRBV27	-	TRBJ1-1	-	TGTGCCAGCAGTTCCCTTGGGGAAGCGAGGGGTGGCACTGAAGCTTTCTTT	CASSSLGEARGGTEAFF
TRBV19	-	TRBJ1-1	once	TGTGCCAGTAGTATAGCTACTGGCGGGAGCACTGAAGCTTTCTTT	CASSIATGGSTEAFF
TRBV7-3	TRBD1	TRBJ2-2	-	TGTGCCAGCAGCCTCGACAGGGTCACCGGGGAGCTGTTTTTT	CASSLDRVTGELFF
TRBV4-1	-	TRBJ1-2	-	TGCGCCAGCAGCCAATTAGGGCAGATCTATGGCTACACCTTC	CASSQLGQIYGYTF
TRBV13	-	TRBJ1-2	-	TGTGCCAGCAGCTCTGTGGTAGGCTATGGCTACACCTTC	CASSSVVGYGYTF
TRBV5-5	-	TRBJ1-5	few	TGTGCCAGCAGCTTGGCGGAGACCCGGGGGAATCAGCCCCAGCATTTT	CASSLAETRGNQPQHF